This record looks at one TCR beta chain sequence and its context. This clone was found a few times. Its binding antigen is unknown. No much larger clone exists at a distance of one base, and base qualities are not known. TCRbeta CDR3 regions were amplified from genomic DNA by means of the immunoSEQ Assay, a bias-controlled multiplex PCR. The original pipeline was this. The number of nucleated cells in each sample was estimated from the amplification of reference gene primers within the assay. Sequence reads were collapsed and filtered to measure the absolute abundance of every unique TCRbeta CDR3 rearrangement. For each sample, productive Simpson clonality was calculated by taking the square root of Simpson's diversity index across productive rearrangements. The table was pulled from immuneACCESS by TCRdb, which kept in-frame rearrangements only. Such tables lose some clones; where checked, under half of the loss comes from unresolved V genes, and the rest has no known cause. That table is the source of V, J and clone size, and D and trimming were worked out from the DNA. This sample comprises around 270,000 clones, more than 85% of them detected only once. Around 5% of the sample lies in the top ten.

CDR1 and CDR2 are read off the germline V gene as SGHVS and FQNEAQ. Reading from cysteine to phenylalanine, the CDR3 counts 17 amino acids. The kept DNA is CDR3 alone, 51 bases in frame from the first base. Trimming leaves V shorter by 5 bases and J shorter by 0 bases, with the junction holding 13 bases beyond the gene matches. The data were obtained in a study of blood T cell repertoires in COVID-19 (dated by TCRdb to 2020 to 2021). Describing the broader study: Samples covering the acute and convalescent phases of COVID-19 were provided by collaborators in the United States, Italy and Spain. The material from the prospective study consisted of cDNA or gDNA derived from T cells, B-cell-depleted T cells, or PBMCs. The dataset comprised deeply sampled blood TCRbeta repertoires from subjects exposed to, actively infected with, or recovered from COVID-19. The repertoires were released in a freely available public database meant as a resource for research on the immune response to SARS-CoV-2. Samples were obtained from the ongoing ImmuneRACE study (first 160 participants) and from approximately 1,200 subjects provided by 6 global collaborators. Nearly every sample came with metadata listing a de-identified subject ID, COVID-19 status, age in years and sex. HLA class I and class II types, where available, came from metadata supplied by the sample provider rather than from assay-based typing. Paper-wide results and their limitations: The quantity of clinical and demographic metadata differed by source and by participant and was supplied without curation.

One collaborating source in Seattle enrolled patients during active infection and followed them longitudinally through the course of disease. Each collaborating institution followed its own protocols to collect whole blood in K2EDTA tubes. Collaborator samples were shipped for TCRbeta analysis as frozen whole blood, isolated PBMCs, or DNA extracted from either sample type. The rearranged segments are TRBV7-8 and TRBJ2-7, and 7 junctional nucleotides match TRBD1. This TCR was sampled from a woman aged 55-69 years with COVID-19, enrolled during active disease. Material for sequencing was peripheral blood. The sequenced DNA is TGTGCCAGCAGCACCAGGGCCGGGACAGAAAGCTCCTACGAGCAGTACTTC. The resulting protein is CASSTRAGTESSYEQYF.